These T cell receptor beta chains were read from a single sample in a study of cytomegalovirus exposure and HLA in healthy donors. Sequenced by immunoSEQ multiplex PCR; TCRdb stores in-frame clones only, minus some. The sample has approximately 190,000 clones, approximately 88% seen once; the top ten hold around 3%. Sequencing input: PBMCs. These receptors originate from a woman in her 50s in good health and CMV-seropositive. CDR3s include the opening cysteine and the closing phenylalanine or tryptophan. D genes are given only for firm matches. Rows may omit the clone size; those that give it use once, few, many or a size class.

size	J	V	D	CDR3	DNA
once	TRBJ1-6	TRBV19	NA	CASSNVGRENYNSPLHF	TGTGCCAGTAGTAATGTTGGTCGGGAGAATTATAATTCACCCCTCCACTTT
NA	TRBJ2-3	TRBV28	TRBD2	CASSGLEAYTDTQYF	TGTGCCAGCAGTGGACTAGAGGCATACACAGATACGCAGTATTTT
few	TRBJ1-4	TRBV7-9	NA	CASSLGQNNEKLFF	TGTGCCAGCAGCCTCGGACAGAATAATGAAAAACTGTTTTTT
NA	TRBJ1-5	TRBV7-2	NA	CASSLRENQPQHF	TGTGCCAGCAGCCTCCGGGAGAATCAGCCCCAGCATTTT
NA	TRBJ2-5	TRBV7-2	NA	CASSLAGALETQYF	TGTGCCAGCAGCTTAGCGGGGGCCTTGGAGACCCAGTACTTC
NA	TRBJ1-2	TRBV10-1	NA	CASSDTNYGYTF	TGCGCCAGCAGTGACACAAACTATGGCTACACCTTC
NA	TRBJ2-3	TRBV6-6	NA	CASNEGADTQYF	TGTGCCAGCAACGAGGGTGCAGATACGCAGTATTTT
NA	TRBJ2-3	TRBV7-9	TRBD1	CASSLETGGTDTQYF	TGTGCCAGCAGCTTGGAGACAGGGGGGACAGATACGCAGTATTTT
NA	TRBJ2-2	TRBV25-1	TRBD1	CASSEWEGTGRAGELFF	TGTGCCAGCAGTGAATGGGAGGGGACAGGGAGGGCCGGGGAGCTGTTTTTT
NA	TRBJ1-4	TRBV19	NA	CASSIGGGWNEKLFF	TGTGCCAGTAGTATAGGGGGGGGATGGAATGAAAAACTGTTTTTT
few	TRBJ1-5	TRBV6-1	NA	CASSEAGSNQPQHF	TGTGCCAGCAGTGAGGCGGGAAGCAATCAGCCCCAGCATTTT
NA	TRBJ1-2	TRBV4-3	NA	CASSLHSGQDNYGYTF	TGCGCCAGCAGCCTCCACTCAGGGCAGGATAACTATGGCTACACCTTC
NA	TRBJ2-5	TRBV5-1	NA	CASSSGTPKETQYF	TGCGCCAGCAGCTCCGGGACTCCCAAAGAGACCCAGTACTTC